A single sample gave rise to the 21 T cell receptor beta chains below, sequenced in a study of CD8+ T cells in alopecia areata. The authors extracted RNA and reverse transcribed it into cDNA as the sequencing template. Clones were sequenced by immunoSEQ multiplex PCR, and TCRdb holds only the in-frame ones, with some missing. The sample contains about 150,000 clones, around 58% of which appear only once. The sequences come from CD4+ T cells sorted from blood, collected at week 0. These receptors all come from a human donor with alopecia areata.

This clone has more than one count but fewer than ten. V is TRBV7-2 and J is TRBJ2-5, with 10 nucleotides matching TRBD2. The CDR3 covers 15 residues. Per germline, CDR1 SGHTA and CDR2 FQGNSA. The junction had 5 bases not matched to a gene; V was cut back by 2 bases and J by 5 bases. The CDR3 here is CASSLSGGASETQYF. CDR3 sequence (DNA): TGTGCCAGCAGCTTAAGCGGGGGGGCTTCGGAGACCCAGTACTTC. The full variable domain, in which reference TRBV7-2 and TRBJ2-5 provide the parts outside the CDR3, is GAGVSQSPSNKVTEKGKDVELRCDPISGHTALYWYRQSLGQGLEFLIYFQGNSAPDKSGLPSDRFSAERTGGSVSTLTIQRTQQEDSAVYLCASSLSGGASETQYFGPGTRLLVL.

The chain links TRBV4-3 to TRBJ1-5; no clear D. Deletions cut 0 bases from V and 0 bases from J, with 6 bases between. The CDR3 consists of 15 residues. Germline V CDR1 and CDR2: LGHNA, YSLEER. The CDR3 region is CASSQDRFSNQPQHF. The CDR3, as DNA: TGCGCCAGCAGCCAAGACAGGTTTAGCAATCAGCCCCAGCATTTT.

The J gene is TRBJ2-7, the V gene TRBV7-2; 9 bases match TRBD1. Germline values: CDR1 SGHTA, CDR2 FQGNSA. The CDR3 runs to 14 residues. V was pared by 5 bases and J by 4 bases, with 6 bases of the junction left unmatched. For the CDR3, the DNA is TGTGCCAGCAGCCGCCAGACAGGGGGATACGAGCAGTACTTC. It is translated as CASSRQTGGYEQYF. The whole variable domain, remainder taken from reference TRBV7-2 and TRBJ2-7, is GAGVSQSPSNKVTEKGKDVELRCDPISGHTALYWYRQSLGQGLEFLIYFQGNSAPDKSGLPSDRFSAERTGGSVSTLTIQRTQQEDSAVYLCASSRQTGGYEQYFGPGTRLTVT.

This rearrangement joins TRBV30 to TRBJ1-4; TRBD1 might be the D (5 bases). Deletions cut 8 bases from V and 6 bases from J, with 10 bases between. Germline loops: CDR1 GTSNPN, CDR2 SVGIG (reference sequence). CDR3 size: 11 residues. CDR3 bases: TGTGCCACCGGCAGGGATGAAAAACTGTTTTTT. This translates into CATGRDEKLFF.

This clone has just a few counts. V gene TRBV5-4 combines with J gene TRBJ2-5; 10 bases match TRBD2. The V gene's germline CDR1 is SGHNT and CDR2 YYREEE (reference sequence). CDR3 length: 14 amino acids. The ends lost 3 bases at V and 5 bases at J; junction bases unmatched: 4. CDR3 region: CASSSAGGRETQYF. The CDR3 nucleotides are TGTGCCAGCAGCTCAGCGGGGGGGAGGGAGACCCAGTACTTC.

V and J are TRBV29-1 and TRBJ1-2; D ambiguous. Trimming took 4 bases from V and 7 from J, leaving 7 bases between them. The CDR3 is 10 amino acids. The germline CDR1 and CDR2 sequences are SQVTM and ANQGSEA. The CDR3 protein is CSVGSGGYTF. CDR3 nucleotide sequence: TGCAGCGTTGGATCGGGTGGCTACACCTTC.

The chain links TRBV2 to TRBJ1-1; no definite D call. Trimming took 2 bases from V and 11 from J, leaving 9 bases between them. CDR1 is SNHLY, CDR2 FYNNEI, per germline. CDR3 size: 11 residues. The CDR3 coding sequence is TGTGCCAGCAGTGAATCCCGGGCCGCTTTCTTT. It yields the protein CASSESRAAFF.

As DNA, the CDR3 is TGTGCCAGCTCTGGGGGCCAGCGGGGGACCCTCCAAGAGACCCAGTACTTC. Translating it yields CASSGGQRGTLQETQYF. This rearrangement joins TRBV2 to TRBJ2-5; 8 positions agree with TRBD2. After removal of 8 bases from V and 1 base from J, the junction contained 15 bases not matched to a gene. The germline V gene encodes CDR1 SNHLY and CDR2 FYNNEI. The CDR3 loop spans 17 amino acids.

This clone appeared a few times. The J gene is TRBJ2-1, the V gene TRBV2; 9 bases match TRBD1. The CDR3 is made up of 15 amino acids. CDR1 is SNHLY, CDR2 FYNNEI, per germline. The V gene end was trimmed by 8 bases and the J gene end by 4 bases; junction bases not matched to a gene: 9. The CDR3 loop reads CASGAGTGLYNEQFF. In DNA, the CDR3 is TGTGCCAGCGGCGCCGGGACAGGGTTGTACAATGAGCAGTTCTTC. Filled out from reference TRBV2 and TRBJ2-1, the complete variable domain reads EPEVTQTPSHQVTQMGQEVILRCVPISNHLYFYWYRQILGQKVEFLVSFYNNEISEKSEIFDDQFSVERPDGSNFTLKIRSTKLEDSAMYFCASGAGTGLYNEQFFGPGTRLTVL.

The chain links TRBV2 to TRBJ2-7; D is uncertain. This CDR3 comprises 12 residues. Germline loops: CDR1 SNHLY, CDR2 FYNNEI. The V end lost 5 bases, the J end lost 4 bases, and 9 bases lay between the germline ends. CDR3 coding DNA: TGTGCCAGCAGTCGACTGGGGTACGAGCAGTACTTC. Amino acid sequence: CASSRLGYEQYF.

The sample holds one count of this clone. The chain links TRBV5-6 to TRBJ1-1; TRBD1 might be the D (5 bases). The germline gives CDR1 SGHDT, CDR2 YYEEEE. The length of the CDR3 is 11 residues. V lost 6 bases to trimming and J lost 5 bases, with 8 bases between them. CDR3 loop: CASTGHTEAFF. The CDR3 DNA follows: TGTGCCAGCACGGGGCATACTGAAGCTTTCTTT. Using reference TRBV5-6 and TRBJ1-1 for the parts outside the CDR3, the full variable domain is DAGVTQSPTHLIKTRGQQVTLRCSPKSGHDTVSWYQQALGQGPQFIFQYYEEEERQRGNFPDRFSGHQFPNYSSELNVNALLLGDSALYLCASTGHTEAFFGQGTRLTVV.

The chain recombines TRBV19 with TRBJ2-1, with D tentatively TRBD2 (7 bases). CDR1 and CDR2 (germline): LNHDA, SQIVND (reference sequence). V lost 7 bases, J lost 8 bases, and 18 bases lay in between. This CDR3 is 14 amino acids long. The CDR3 DNA reads TGTGCCAGTACCACCTCCTGGGGGGGCCATGAGCAGTTCTTC. It yields the protein CASTTSWGGHEQFF.

The CDR3 here is CAWSVKAVNYGYTF. Here the CDR3 DNA reads TGTGCCTGGAGTGTAAAGGCGGTTAACTATGGCTACACCTTC. The chain employs TRBV30 and TRBJ1-2; no definite D call. The CDR3 contains 14 residues. Germline V gene data show CDR1 as GTSNPN and CDR2 as SVGIG (reference sequence). Trimming shortened V by 0 bases and J by 1 base, and 9 bases separated the two germline ends.

The chain is built from TRBV6-1 and TRBJ2-5; the match to TRBD1 covers 9 bases. This CDR3 contains 17 residues. J gave up 4 bases and V 3 bases, and 12 bases lay outside the gene matches. In germline, CDR1 is MNHNS, CDR2 SASEGT. The CDR3 nucleotides read TGTGCCAGCAGTGAGTGGTCCGGGACAGGGTCACCAGAGACCCAGTACTTC. It encodes CASSEWSGTGSPETQYF.

V and J are TRBV7-8 and TRBJ2-1; TRBD2 matches 9 bases. CDR1 SGHVS and CDR2 FQNEAQ come from the germline V gene. There are 16 residues in the CDR3. Unmatched junction bases numbered 8, after V lost 5 bases and J lost 3 bases. The chain's CDR3 is CASSPRVAGVYNEQFF. In DNA, the CDR3 is TGTGCCAGCAGCCCGCGGGTAGCGGGGGTCTACAATGAGCAGTTCTTC.

This clone came up a few times. Other DNA sequences in the sample encode the same CDR3. This sequence joins TRBV2 and TRBJ1-5, with D maybe TRBD1 (5 bases). Looked up from germline, CDR1 is SNHLY and CDR2 is FYNNEI. This CDR3 is built from 13 residues. V shed 3 bases and J shed 2 bases, with 5 bases lying between them. CDR3 in DNA: TGTGCCAGCAGTGAGGGGGGCAATCAGCCCCAGCATTTT. Residues: CASSEGGNQPQHF.

This clone has only a few counts. The V call is TRBV9, the J call TRBJ2-3; D is possibly TRBD2 (5 bases). V lost 0 bases and J lost 4, with 12 bases in between. Germline assignment: CDR1 SGDLS and CDR2 YYNGEE. The CDR3 is 15 amino acids. The CDR3 coding sequence is TGTGCCAGCAGCGTAGGGGGATTCGGGGCAGATACGCAGTATTTT. Translation: CASSVGGFGADTQYF.

V and J are TRBV7-3 and TRBJ2-2; no clear D. This CDR3 is built from 15 residues. Per germline, CDR1 SGHTA and CDR2 FQGTGA. V was clipped by 0 bases and J by 6 bases, with 11 bases between them. The CDR3 DNA reads TGTGCCAGCAGCTTAACGATGGTTCCAGCCGGGGAGCTGTTTTTT. Its protein product is CASSLTMVPAGELFF.

V usage is TRBV2 and J usage is TRBJ1-5; 7 nucleotides match TRBD1. Germline loops: CDR1 SNHLY, CDR2 FYNNEI. V dropped 2 bases and J dropped 7; count of bases not matched to a gene: 5. This CDR3 is built from 14 residues. The CDR3, as DNA: TGTGCCAGCAGTGAACGGACAGGAGGCCAGCCCCAGCATTTT. It specifies CASSERTGGQPQHF.

The chain combines TRBV19 with TRBJ1-2; 11 positions agree with TRBD1. J lost 6 bases, V lost 9 bases, and 12 bases had no gene match. There are 15 residues in the CDR3. Germline V gene data show CDR1 as LNHDA and CDR2 as SQIVND (reference sequence). The CDR3 nucleotides are TGTGCCAGGATCCCGGGACAGGGGGTCTTGGATGGCTACACCTTC. Translated: CARIPGQGVLDGYTF.

V gene TRBV18 combines with J gene TRBJ2-1; 8 bases align to TRBD1. V lost 3 bases, J lost 8 bases, and 6 bases stayed unmatched. CDR1 is KGHSH, CDR2 LQKENI, per germline. The CDR3 runs 14 residues. As DNA, the CDR3 is TGTGCCAGCTCACCGGACAGGGTACGGGATGAGCAGTTCTTC. Translating gives CASSPDRVRDEQFF.